This TCR beta chain was identified during a study of neurological immune-mediated disorders. Overall study context: Of around 34 multiple sclerosis patients, some 31 were relapsing-remitting and 3 secondary progressive.

This clonotype was detected many times. Its antigen is not identified. Whole-study findings and limits: The most TCR clonal expansion was seen in HTLV-1-associated myelopathy, and the least was seen in multiple sclerosis, which fell below healthy controls. Phylogenetic grouping put 18 of 34 multiple sclerosis patients' repertoires into one related-CDR3 cluster, a possible signature.

The CDR3 runs to 14 residues. J gave up 3 bases and V 4 bases, and 5 bases lay outside the gene matches. Germline lookup yields CDR1 ENHRY and CDR2 SYGVKD. MiXCR, applied by TCRdb to the 5' RACE reads, yields one record per CDR3 protein. This table has 60,000 to 85,000 distinct CDR3 sequences, just over 5% appearing once. The J gene is TRBJ2-7, the V gene TRBV10-3, with 8 bases aligning to TRBD1. This sequence was found in a woman in her thirties with multiple sclerosis. Sequencing was carried out using PBMCs. This CDR3 is CAISGLGQGYEQYF. CDR3 nucleotide sequence: TGTGCCATCAGTGGCCTCGGACAGGGCTACGAGCAGTACTTC.